These 5 T cell receptor beta chains share one sample of origin, sequenced in a study of blood T cell repertoires in COVID-19. Assay used: immunoSEQ multiplex PCR; TCRdb lists only in-frame clones, some missing. The sample comprises about 83,000 clones, approximately 80% of which are singletons, and around 15% rests with the top ten. The sequenced sample was peripheral blood. The receptors here all came from a woman older than 75 with acute or convalescent COVID-19.

The chain has TRBV4-1 and TRBJ2-3; D gene uncertain. Trimming removed 0 bases from V and 8 bases from J, with 18 bases in between. Per germline, CDR1 MGHRA and CDR2 YSYEKL. There are 16 residues in the CDR3. CDR3 sequence reads: CASSQDLTQRIGTQYF. CDR3 DNA sequence: TGCGCCAGCAGCCAAGATCTGACTCAGCGTATTGGTACGCAGTATTTT.

This clone was counted a few times. This chain uses TRBV6-5 with TRBJ1-6; perhaps TRBD1 as D (5 bases). Between the trimmed V and J ends, which lost 6 bases and 12 bases, there was a span of 12 bases. The CDR3 contains 12 residues. Germline CDR1 MNHEY, CDR2 SVGAGI. The CDR3 sequence: CASSQGLRPLHF. The CDR3 nucleotides read TGTGCCAGCAGCCAGGGACTAAGACCCCTCCACTTT.

This chain uses TRBV9 with TRBJ2-2; TRBD1 matches 11 bases. Germline V gene data show CDR1 as SGDLS and CDR2 as YYNGEE. J lost 6 bases, V lost 4 bases, and 5 bases had no gene match. CDR3 length equals 15 residues. CDR3 DNA sequence: TGTGCCAGCAGCTTTCTGGGACAGGGGGCCGGGGAGCTGTTTTTT. Translating it yields CASSFLGQGAGELFF.

This clone was counted once. The genes are TRBV7-2 and TRBJ1-1; TRBD1 agrees at 9 bases. With 0 bases clipped from V and 5 bases from J, the junction kept 10 bases outside the gene matches. Germline V gives CDR1 SGHTA, CDR2 FQGNSA. This CDR3 spans 17 amino acids. The CDR3 DNA reads as TGTGCCAGCAGCTTAGCATCGCAAGGGACAGGGATAACTGAAGCTTTCTTT. This encodes CASSLASQGTGITEAFF.

J is TRBJ1-2 and V is TRBV7-6; the match to TRBD1 covers 8 bases. Germline CDR1 is SGHVS and CDR2 is FNYEAQ. This CDR3 contains 15 residues. V shed 3 bases and J 4 bases; nucleotides not matched to a gene: 7. CDR3 sequence reads: CASSFKSRGLYGYTF. The CDR3 DNA reads TGTGCCAGCAGCTTTAAGTCCAGGGGGCTCTATGGCTACACCTTC.